This T cell receptor beta chain was captured in a study of blood T cell repertoires in COVID-19. This clone was counted a few times. This CDR3 region has 11 residues. Trimming left V 1 base short and J 13 bases short, with 9 bases between. This table comes from immunoSEQ multiplex PCR, and its TCRdb copy is limited to in-frame clones, with some not included. The table has about 290,000 clones, around 85% seen once. This sequence joins TRBV12-3 or TRBV12-4 and TRBJ2-3; TRBD2 might be the D (5 bases). This clonotype originated in a woman between 45 and 65 years old with active or convalescent COVID-19. Material: peripheral blood. The CDR3 DNA sequence: TGTGCCAGCAGTTTAGGGCTAGCCGAGTATTTT. Translation gives CASSLGLAEYF.